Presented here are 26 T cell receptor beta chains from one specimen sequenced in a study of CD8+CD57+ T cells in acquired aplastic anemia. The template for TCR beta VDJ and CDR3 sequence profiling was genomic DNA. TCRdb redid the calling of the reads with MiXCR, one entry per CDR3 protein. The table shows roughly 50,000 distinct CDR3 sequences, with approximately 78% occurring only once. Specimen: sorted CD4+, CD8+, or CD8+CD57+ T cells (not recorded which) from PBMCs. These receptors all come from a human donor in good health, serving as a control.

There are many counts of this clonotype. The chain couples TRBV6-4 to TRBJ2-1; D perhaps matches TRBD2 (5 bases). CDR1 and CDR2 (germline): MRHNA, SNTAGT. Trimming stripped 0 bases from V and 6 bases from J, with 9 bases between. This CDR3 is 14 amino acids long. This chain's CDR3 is CASSDSASPNEQFF. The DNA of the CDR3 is TGTGCCAGCAGTGACTCAGCTAGCCCCAATGAGCAGTTCTTC.

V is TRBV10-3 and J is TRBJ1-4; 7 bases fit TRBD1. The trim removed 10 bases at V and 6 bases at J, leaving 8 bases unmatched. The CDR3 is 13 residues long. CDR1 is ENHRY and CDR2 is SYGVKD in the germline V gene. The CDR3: CATSGTDYEKLFF. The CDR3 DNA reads TGTGCCACCTCCGGGACAGACTATGAAAAACTGTTTTTT.

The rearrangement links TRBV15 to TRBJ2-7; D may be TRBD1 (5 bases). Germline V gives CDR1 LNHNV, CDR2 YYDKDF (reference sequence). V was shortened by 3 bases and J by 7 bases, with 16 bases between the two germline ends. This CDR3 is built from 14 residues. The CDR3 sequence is CATSRERGNFEQYF. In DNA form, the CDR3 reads TGTGCCACCAGCAGGGAAAGGGGCAATTTTGAGCAGTACTTC.

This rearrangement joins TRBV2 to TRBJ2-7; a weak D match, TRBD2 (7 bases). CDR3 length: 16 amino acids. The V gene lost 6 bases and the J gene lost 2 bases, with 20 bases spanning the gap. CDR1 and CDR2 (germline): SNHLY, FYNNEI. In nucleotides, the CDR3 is TGTGCCAGCAGCTCCCTCACGGGGGGCCGACCCTACGAGCAGTACTTC. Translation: CASSSLTGGRPYEQYF.

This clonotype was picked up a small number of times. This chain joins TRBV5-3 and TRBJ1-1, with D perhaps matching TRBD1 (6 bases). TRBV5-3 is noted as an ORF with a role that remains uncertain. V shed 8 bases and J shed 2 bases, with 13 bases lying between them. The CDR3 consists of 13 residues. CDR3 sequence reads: CASSRQVNTEAFF. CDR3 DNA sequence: TGTGCCAGCAGTCGACAGGTAAACACTGAAGCTTTCTTT.

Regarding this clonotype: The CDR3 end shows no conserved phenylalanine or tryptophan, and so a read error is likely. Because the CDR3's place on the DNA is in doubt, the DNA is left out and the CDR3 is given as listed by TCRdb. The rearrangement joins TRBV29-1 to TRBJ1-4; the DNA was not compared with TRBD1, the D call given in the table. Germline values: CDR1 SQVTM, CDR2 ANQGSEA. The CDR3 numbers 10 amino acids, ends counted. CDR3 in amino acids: CSVLDRGYDV.

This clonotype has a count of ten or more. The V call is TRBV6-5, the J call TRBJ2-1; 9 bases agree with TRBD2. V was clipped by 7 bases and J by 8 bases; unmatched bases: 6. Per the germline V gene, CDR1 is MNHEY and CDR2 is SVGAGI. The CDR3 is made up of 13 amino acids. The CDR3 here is CASNLAGAYEQFF. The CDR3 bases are TGTGCCAGCAACTTAGCGGGAGCTTATGAGCAGTTCTTC.

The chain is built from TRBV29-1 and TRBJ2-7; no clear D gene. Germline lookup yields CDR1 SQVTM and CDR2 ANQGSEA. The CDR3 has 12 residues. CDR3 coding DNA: TGCAACACGTTGGTTCCCTGGGCCGAGCAGTACTTC. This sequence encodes CNTLVPWAEQYF.

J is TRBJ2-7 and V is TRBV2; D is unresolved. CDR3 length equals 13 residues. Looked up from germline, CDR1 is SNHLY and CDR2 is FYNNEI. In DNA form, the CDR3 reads TGCGCCAGCAGTCAAACGGGCCCCTACGAGCAGTACGTC. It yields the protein CASSQTGPYEQYV.

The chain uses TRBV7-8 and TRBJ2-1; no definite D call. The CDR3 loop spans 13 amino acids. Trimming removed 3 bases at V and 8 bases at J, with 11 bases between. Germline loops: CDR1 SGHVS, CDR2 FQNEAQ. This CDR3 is CASSLGPGDEQFF. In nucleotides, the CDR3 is TGTGCCAGCAGCTTGGGTCCCGGTGATGAGCAGTTCTTC.

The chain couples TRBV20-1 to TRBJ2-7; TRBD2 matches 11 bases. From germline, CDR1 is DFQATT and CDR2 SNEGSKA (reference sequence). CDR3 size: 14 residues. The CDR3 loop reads CSSPQTSGAYEQYF. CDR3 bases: TGCAGCTCGCCTCAGACTAGCGGGGCCTACGAGCAGTACTTC.

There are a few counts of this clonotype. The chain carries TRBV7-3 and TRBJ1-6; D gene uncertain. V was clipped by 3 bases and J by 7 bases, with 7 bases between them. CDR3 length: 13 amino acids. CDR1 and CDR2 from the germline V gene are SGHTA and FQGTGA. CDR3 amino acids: CASSFSLNSPLHF. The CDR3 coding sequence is TGTGCCAGCAGCTTCTCGTTGAATTCACCCCTCCACTTT.

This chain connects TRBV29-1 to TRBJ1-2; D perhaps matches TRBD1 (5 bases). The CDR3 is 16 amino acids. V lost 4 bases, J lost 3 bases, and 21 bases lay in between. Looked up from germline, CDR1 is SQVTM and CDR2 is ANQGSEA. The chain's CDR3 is CSVAYGGGTAYYGYTF. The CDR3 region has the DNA TGCAGCGTTGCCTACGGAGGTGGGACGGCGTACTATGGCTACACCTTC.

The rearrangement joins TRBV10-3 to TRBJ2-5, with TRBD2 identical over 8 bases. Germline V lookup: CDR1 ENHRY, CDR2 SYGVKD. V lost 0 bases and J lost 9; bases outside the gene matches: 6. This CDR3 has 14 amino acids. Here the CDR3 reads CAISESSGGRAQYF. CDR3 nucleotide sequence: TGTGCCATCAGTGAGTCCTCGGGGGGGCGGGCCCAGTACTTC.

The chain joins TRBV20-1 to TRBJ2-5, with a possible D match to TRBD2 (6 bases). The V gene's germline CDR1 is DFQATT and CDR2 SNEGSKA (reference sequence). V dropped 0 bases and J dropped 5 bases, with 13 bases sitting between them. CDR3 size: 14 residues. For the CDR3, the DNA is TGCAGTGCTAGAGAGGGAGGTTCTCGGGAGACCCAGTACTTC. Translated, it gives CSAREGGSRETQYF.

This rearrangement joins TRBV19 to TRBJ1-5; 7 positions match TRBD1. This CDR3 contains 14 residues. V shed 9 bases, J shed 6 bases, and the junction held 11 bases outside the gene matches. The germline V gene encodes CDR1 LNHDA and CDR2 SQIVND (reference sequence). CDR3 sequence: CASTGQPESQPQHF. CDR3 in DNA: TGTGCCAGCACGGGACAGCCGGAGAGTCAGCCCCAGCATTTT.

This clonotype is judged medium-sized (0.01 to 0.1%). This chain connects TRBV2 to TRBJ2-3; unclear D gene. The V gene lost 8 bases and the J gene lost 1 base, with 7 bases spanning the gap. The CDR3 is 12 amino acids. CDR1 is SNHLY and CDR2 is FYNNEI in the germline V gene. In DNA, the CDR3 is TGTGCCAGCCTCCCAGGCACAGATACGCAGTATTTT. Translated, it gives CASLPGTDTQYF.

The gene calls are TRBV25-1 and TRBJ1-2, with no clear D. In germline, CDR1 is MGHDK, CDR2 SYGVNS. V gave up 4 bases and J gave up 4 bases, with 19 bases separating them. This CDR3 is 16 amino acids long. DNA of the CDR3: TGTGCCAGCAGTGCATCGGACTTCGGAGAGGGCTATGGCTACACCTTC. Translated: CASSASDFGEGYGYTF.

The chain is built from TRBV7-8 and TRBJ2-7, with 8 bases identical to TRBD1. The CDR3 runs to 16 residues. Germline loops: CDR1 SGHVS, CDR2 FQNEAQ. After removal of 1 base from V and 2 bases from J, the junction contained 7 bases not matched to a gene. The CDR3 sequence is CASSLGTGRGTYEQYF. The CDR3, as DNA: TGTGCCAGCAGCTTAGGGACAGGGAGAGGCACCTACGAGCAGTACTTC.

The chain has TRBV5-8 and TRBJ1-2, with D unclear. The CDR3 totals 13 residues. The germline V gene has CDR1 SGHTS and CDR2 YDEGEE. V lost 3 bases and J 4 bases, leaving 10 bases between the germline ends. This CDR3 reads CASSSDVFYGYTF. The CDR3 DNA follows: TGTGCCAGCAGCTCGGACGTGTTCTATGGCTACACCTTC.

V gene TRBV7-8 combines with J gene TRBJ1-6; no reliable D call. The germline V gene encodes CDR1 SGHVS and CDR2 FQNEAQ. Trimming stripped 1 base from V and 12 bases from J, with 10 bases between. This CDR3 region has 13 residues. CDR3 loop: CASSLDPMGPLHF. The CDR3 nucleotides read TGTGCCAGCAGCTTAGACCCTATGGGACCCCTCCACTTT.

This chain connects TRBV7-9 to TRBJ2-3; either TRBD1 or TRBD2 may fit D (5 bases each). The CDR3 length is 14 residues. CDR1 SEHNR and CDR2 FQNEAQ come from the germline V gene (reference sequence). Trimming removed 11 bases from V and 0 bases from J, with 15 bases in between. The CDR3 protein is CAGSGTASTDTQYF. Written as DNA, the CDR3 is TGTGCCGGCTCCGGGACGGCAAGCACAGATACGCAGTATTTT. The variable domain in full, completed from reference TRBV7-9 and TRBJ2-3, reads DTGVSQNPRHKITKRGQNVTFRCDPISEHNRLYWYRQTLGQGPEFLTYFQNEAQLEKSRLLSDRFSAERPKGSFSTLEIQRTEQGDSAMYLCAGSGTASTDTQYFGPGTRLTVL.

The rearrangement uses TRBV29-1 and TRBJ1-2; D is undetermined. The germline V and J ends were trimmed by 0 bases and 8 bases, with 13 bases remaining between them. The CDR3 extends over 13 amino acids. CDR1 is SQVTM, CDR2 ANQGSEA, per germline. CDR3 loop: CSVEDRTSKGYTF. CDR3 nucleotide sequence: TGCAGCGTTGAAGACAGGACCTCTAAAGGCTACACCTTC.

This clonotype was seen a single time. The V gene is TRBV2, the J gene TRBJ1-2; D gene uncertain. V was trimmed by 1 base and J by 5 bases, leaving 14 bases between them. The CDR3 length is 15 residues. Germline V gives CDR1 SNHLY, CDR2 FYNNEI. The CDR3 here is CASSEEKVVRYGYTF. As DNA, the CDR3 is TGTGCCAGCAGTGAAGAGAAGGTTGTGAGATATGGCTACACCTTC.

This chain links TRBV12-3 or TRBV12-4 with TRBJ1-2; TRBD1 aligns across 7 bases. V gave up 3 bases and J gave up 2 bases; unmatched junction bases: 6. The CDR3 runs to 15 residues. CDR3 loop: CASSFVGQVNYGYTF. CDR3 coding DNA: TGTGCCAGCAGTTTTGTAGGACAGGTCAACTATGGCTACACCTTC.

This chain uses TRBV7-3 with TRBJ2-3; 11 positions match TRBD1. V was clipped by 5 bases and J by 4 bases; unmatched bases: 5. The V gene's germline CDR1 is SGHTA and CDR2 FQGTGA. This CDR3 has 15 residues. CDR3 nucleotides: TGTGCCAGCAGCGCCTTGGGACAGGGGGCAGATACGCAGTATTTT. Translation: CASSALGQGADTQYF.